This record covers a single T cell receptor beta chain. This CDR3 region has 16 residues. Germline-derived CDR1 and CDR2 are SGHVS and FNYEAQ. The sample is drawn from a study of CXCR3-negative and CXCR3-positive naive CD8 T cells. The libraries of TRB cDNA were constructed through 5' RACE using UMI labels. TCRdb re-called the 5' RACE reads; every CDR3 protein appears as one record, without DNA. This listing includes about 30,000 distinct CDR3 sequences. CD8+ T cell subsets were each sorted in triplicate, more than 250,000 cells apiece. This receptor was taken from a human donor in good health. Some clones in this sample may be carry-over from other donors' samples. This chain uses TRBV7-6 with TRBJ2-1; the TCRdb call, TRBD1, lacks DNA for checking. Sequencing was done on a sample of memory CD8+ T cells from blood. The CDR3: CASSLGLGPPYNEQFF.